The rows below give T cell receptor beta chains drawn from one sample of a study of patients and donors after allogeneic stem cell transplantation. TCRdb independently ran MiXCR on the RT-PCR reads; one entry per CDR3 protein. The profile covers a few hundred thousand distinct CDR3 sequences, with less than 15% appearing a single time and approximately 10% taken by the ten largest. Source material: blood, either unsorted or a sorted T cell fraction (not recorded which). The receptors were sampled from a human donor who was either an allogeneic HSCT recipient or a stem cell or donor lymphocyte infusion donor (not recorded which). It is not recorded whose cells these are; they may come from a transplant donor. Each CDR3 is given with its conserved first and last residue. D genes are given only for firm matches. Not every row has a clone size; where given, it reads once, few, many or a size class.

many	TRBV20-1	TRBJ1-2	NA	CSAGDGRIDGYTF	TGCAGTGCGGGGGACGGGCGGATCGATGGCTACACCTTC
many	TRBV12-3/TRBV12-4	TRBJ1-2	TRBD1	CASSLVGGLYGYTF	TGTGCCAGCAGTTTAGTAGGGGGCCTCTATGGCTACACCTTC
few	TRBV2	TRBJ1-5	NA	CASSPHGVGQPQHF	TGTGCCAGCAGTCCCCACGGGGTAGGTCAGCCCCAGCATTTT
many	TRBV7-9	TRBJ2-5	TRBD2	CASSLELAGGPETQYF	TGTGCCAGCAGCTTAGAACTAGCGGGAGGGCCGGAGACCCAGTACTTC
many	TRBV5-1	TRBJ2-7	TRBD2	CASSFFSGSSPEQYF	TGCGCCAGCAGCTTCTTTAGCGGGAGTTCACCCGAGCAGTACTTC
many	TRBV5-1	TRBJ2-1	NA	CASSLRAYNEQFF	TGCGCCAGCAGCTTGCGTGCCTACAATGAGCAGTTCTTC
many	TRBV2	TRBJ1-1	TRBD1	CASTVTGENTEAFF	TGTGCCAGCACCGTGACAGGGGAGAACACTGAAGCTTTCTTT
many	TRBV20-1	TRBJ2-3	TRBD2	CSADTAGGPDTQYF	TGCAGTGCGGACACAGCGGGGGGCCCGGATACGCAGTATTTT
NA	TRBV11-3	TRBJ2-1	TRBD2	CASSLGLAASSYNEQFF	TGTGCCAGCAGCTTAGGGCTAGCGGCTAGCTCCTACAATGAGCAGTTCTTC
many	TRBV12-3/TRBV12-4	TRBJ2-7	TRBD2	CASSRTSGGNEQYF	TGTGCCAGCAGCAGGACTAGCGGGGGGAATGAGCAGTACTTC
NA	TRBV7-6	TRBJ2-3	NA	CASFSGWGADTQYF	TGTGCCAGCTTTTCCGGCTGGGGCGCAGATACGCAGTATTTT
many	TRBV20-1	TRBJ2-7	TRBD2	CSARKTSGRPYEQYF	TGCAGTGCTAGAAAGACTAGCGGGAGGCCCTACGAGCAGTACTTC
NA	TRBV2	TRBJ2-7	TRBD2	CASTVAGYEQYF	TGTGCCAGCACGGTAGCGGGATACGAGCAGTACTTC
NA	TRBV20-1	TRBJ2-1	TRBD1	CSARDRGSYNEQFF	TGCAGTGCTCGCGACAGGGGTTCCTACAATGAGCAGTTCTTC